The clone carrying this T cell receptor (beta chain) was detected many times. Sequencing libraries for TCR beta were prepared with iRepertoire HTBI primers and Arm-PCR of CDR3 regions. TCRdb re-called the multiplex PCR reads with MiXCR, one entry per CDR3 protein. The sample consists of around 330,000 distinct CDR3 sequences, 18% of them appearing once. V gave up 7 bases and J gave up 0 bases; unmatched junction bases: 11. This CDR3 region has 17 residues. The data stem from a study of regulatory T cells in long-lasting Graves disease. Study-wide context: Prior antithyroid drug treatment in newly diagnosed Graves' patients lasted under 3 months.

Indicated time point: newly diagnosed GD, antithyroid drugs for less than 3 months. After RNA was extracted from PBMCs, the TCR library was made from it. The sequence came from a female donor with Graves disease. The chain recombines TRBV12-3 or TRBV12-4 with TRBJ2-1; TRBD2 aligns across 8 bases. The material sequenced was peripheral blood mononuclear cells (PBMCs), taken at new diagnosis, from a patient treated with antithyroid drugs. This chain's CDR3 is CASNSPLAGSSYNEQFF. In nucleotides, the CDR3 is TGTGCCAGCAACTCTCCATTAGCGGGAAGCTCCTACAATGAGCAGTTCTTC.